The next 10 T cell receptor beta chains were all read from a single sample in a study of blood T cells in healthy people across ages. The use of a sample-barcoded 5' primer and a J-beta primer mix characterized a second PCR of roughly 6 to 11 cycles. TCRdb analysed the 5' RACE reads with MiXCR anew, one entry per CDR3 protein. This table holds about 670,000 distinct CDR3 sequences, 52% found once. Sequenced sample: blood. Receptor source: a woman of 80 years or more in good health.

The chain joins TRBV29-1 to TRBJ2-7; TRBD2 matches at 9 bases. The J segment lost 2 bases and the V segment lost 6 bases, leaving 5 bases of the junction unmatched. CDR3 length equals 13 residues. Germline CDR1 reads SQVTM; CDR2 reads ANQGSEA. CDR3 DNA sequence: TGCAGCGTCAGGACTAGCGTCACCTACGAGCAGTACTTC. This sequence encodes CSVRTSVTYEQYF.

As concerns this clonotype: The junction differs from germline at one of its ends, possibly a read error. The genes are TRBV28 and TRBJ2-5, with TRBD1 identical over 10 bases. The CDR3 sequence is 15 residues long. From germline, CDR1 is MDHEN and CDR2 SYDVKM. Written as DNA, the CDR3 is TGTGCCAGCAGTCCGGGGACAGGGGAGGTAGAGACCCGGTACTTC. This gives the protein CASSPGTGEVETRYF.

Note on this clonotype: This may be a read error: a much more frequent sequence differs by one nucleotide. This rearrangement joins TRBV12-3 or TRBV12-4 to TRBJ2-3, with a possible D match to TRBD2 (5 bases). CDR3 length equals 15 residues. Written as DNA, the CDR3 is TGTGCCAGCAGTTGGCAGCGGAGCAGCACAGATACGGAGTATTTT. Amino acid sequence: CASSWQRSSTDTEYF.

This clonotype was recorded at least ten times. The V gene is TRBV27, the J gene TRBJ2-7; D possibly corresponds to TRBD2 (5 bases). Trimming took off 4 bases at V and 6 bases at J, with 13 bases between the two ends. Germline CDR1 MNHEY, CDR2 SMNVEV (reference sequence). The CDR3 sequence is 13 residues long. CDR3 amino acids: CASSSTAAGEQYF. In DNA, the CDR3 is TGTGCCAGCAGTTCAACAGCGGCCGGCGAGCAGTACTTC.

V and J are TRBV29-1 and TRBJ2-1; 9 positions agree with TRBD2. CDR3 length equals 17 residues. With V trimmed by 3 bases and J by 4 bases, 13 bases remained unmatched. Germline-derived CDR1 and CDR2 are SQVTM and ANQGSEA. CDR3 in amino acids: CSVDSSGGGAQYNEQFF. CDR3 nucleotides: TGCAGCGTTGACTCCTCCGGCGGGGGGGCACAATACAATGAGCAGTTCTTC.

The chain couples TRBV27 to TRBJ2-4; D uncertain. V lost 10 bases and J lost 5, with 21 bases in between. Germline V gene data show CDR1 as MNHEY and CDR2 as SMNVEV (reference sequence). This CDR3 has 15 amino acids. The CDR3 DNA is TGTGCCACCACTATAAACAATCCTGTCCAAAACATTCAGTACTTC. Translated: CATTINNPVQNIQYF.

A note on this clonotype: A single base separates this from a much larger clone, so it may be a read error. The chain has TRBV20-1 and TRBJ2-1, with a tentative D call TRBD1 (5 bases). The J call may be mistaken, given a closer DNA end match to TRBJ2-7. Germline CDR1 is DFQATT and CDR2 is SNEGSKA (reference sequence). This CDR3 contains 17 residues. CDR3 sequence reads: CSARDFRDPTPYNEQYF. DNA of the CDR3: TGCAGTGCTAGAGATTTCAGGGATCCAACACCCTACAATGAGCAGTACTTC.

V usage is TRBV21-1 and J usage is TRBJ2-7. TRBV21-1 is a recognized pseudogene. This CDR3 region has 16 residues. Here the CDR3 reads CASSKAYCLFSYEQYF. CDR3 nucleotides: TGTGCCAGCAGCAAAGCCTACTGCCTTTTTTCCTACGAGCAGTACTTC.

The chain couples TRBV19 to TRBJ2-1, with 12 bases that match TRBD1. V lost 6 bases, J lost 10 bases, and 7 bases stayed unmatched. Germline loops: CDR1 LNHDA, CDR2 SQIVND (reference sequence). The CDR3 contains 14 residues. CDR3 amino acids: CASRWGQGAREQFF. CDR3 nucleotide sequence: TGTGCCAGTAGGTGGGGACAGGGGGCAAGGGAGCAGTTCTTC.

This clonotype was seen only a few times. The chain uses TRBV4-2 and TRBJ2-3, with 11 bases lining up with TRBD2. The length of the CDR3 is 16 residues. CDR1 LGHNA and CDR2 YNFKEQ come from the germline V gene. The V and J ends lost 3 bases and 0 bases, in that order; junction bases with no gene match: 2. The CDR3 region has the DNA TGTGCCAGCAGCCAGGGGACTAGCGGTAGCACAGATACGCAGTATTTT. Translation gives CASSQGTSGSTDTQYF.